This T cell receptor beta chain was obtained from a study of T cell responses to AZD1222 COVID-19 vaccine. Overall study results and limits: The study found Spike-specific TCR breadth and depth rose after two AZD1222 doses. Regions 160-218 and 743-854 dominated among vaccine-associated CD4 TCRs spanning spike.

This clone was seen ten or more times. Its antigen is currently unknown. Sequencing used immunoSEQ multiplex PCR; TCRdb keeps in-frame clones, though not all of them. The sample holds some 190,000 clones, approximately 92% seen once. Germline CDR1 SEHNR, CDR2 FQNEAQ (reference sequence). There are 14 residues in the CDR3. The V end was cut by 7 bases, the J end by 1 base, with 13 bases between. The receptor comes from an adult in good health. The sample in question was peripheral blood, obtained on day 0 of AZD1222 vaccination. The chain links TRBV7-9 to TRBJ1-1; D may be TRBD1 (6 bases). CDR3 DNA: TGTGCCAGCATCCGAAAAGGGGGGAACACTGAAGCTTTCTTT. It encodes CASIRKGGNTEAFF.